This T cell receptor beta chain was retrieved from a study of cytomegalovirus exposure and HLA in healthy donors. Germline lookup yields CDR1 LGHNA and CDR2 YSLEER. The CDR3 loop spans 14 amino acids. The ends were cut back, 6 bases at V and 3 bases at J, with 15 bases in the middle. Note on this clone: Its specificity is unknown.

The PCR ran on 60 Vbeta and 13 Jbeta primers. Some clones are missing from TCRdb's copy, which holds only in-frame ones; the method was immunoSEQ multiplex PCR. The sample records over 100,000 clones, roughly 79% being singletons. Broader study findings: Trimming of TCR beta V- and J-genes showed a link, identified in a later analysis, to a missense DCLRE1C variant. Within the data, a cluster of highly shared sequence variants was likely a sequencing artifact.

V usage is TRBV4-3 and J usage is TRBJ2-7; a possible D gene is TRBD1 (6 bases). Sequenced material: PBMCs. The source of this sequence is a middle-aged woman in good health and CMV-seronegative. The DNA of the CDR3 is TGCGCCAGCAGTCAACAGGGTTCCCTCTACGAGCAGTACTTC. This sequence encodes CASSQQGSLYEQYF.